This T cell receptor beta chain was retrieved from a study of cytomegalovirus exposure and HLA in healthy donors. As for the study in general: Early on, a data release was issued that held about 85 million unique TCRs from HLA-typed donors. Study-wide results and limits: Previously analyzed data showed that most TCR beta V segments were productive at a frequency of about 87% or about 30%. Later, an analysis showed that TCR beta chains associated with HLA were more clonally expanded than others that were equally common.

Primers for the PCR totalled 60 Vbeta and 13 Jbeta. Using immunoSEQ multiplex PCR, the repertoire was profiled, and TCRdb retains in-frame clones only, with some absent. The sample lists under 150,000 clones, more than 70% occurring once. For this clone: Its antigen remains unidentified.

From germline, CDR1 is LNHDA and CDR2 SQIVND (reference sequence). V was pared by 3 bases and J by 4 bases, with 12 bases between. CDR3 size: 15 residues. V usage is TRBV19 and J usage is TRBJ2-2; TRBD2 might be the D (6 bases). Material: PBMCs. This clonotype originated in an older woman in good health and CMV-seronegative. Here the CDR3 DNA reads TGTGCCAGTAGTATGGGAGGCCTGGGCACCGGGGAGCTGTTTTTT. Translating gives CASSMGGLGTGELFF.